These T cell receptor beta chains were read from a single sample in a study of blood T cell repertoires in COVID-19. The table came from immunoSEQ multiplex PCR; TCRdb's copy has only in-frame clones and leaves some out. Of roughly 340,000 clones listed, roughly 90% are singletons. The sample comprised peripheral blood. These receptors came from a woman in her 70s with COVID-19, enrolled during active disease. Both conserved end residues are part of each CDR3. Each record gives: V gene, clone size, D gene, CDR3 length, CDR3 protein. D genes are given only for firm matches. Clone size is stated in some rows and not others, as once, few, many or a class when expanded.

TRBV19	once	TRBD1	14	CATSRDRVKGEQFF
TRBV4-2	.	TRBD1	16	CASSQLGGQSQETQYF
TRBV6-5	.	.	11	CASGPLSEAFF
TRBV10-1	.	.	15	CAFTGSGFTKNIQYF
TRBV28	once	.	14	CASSLLQTAGTQYF
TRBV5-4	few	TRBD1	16	CASSLPPQGGTYGYTF
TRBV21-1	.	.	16	CASSKADSTGYYGYTF
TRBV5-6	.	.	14	CASSFDSLTDTQYF
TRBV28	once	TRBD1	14	CASTVTGVDTEAFF
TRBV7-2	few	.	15	CASSNRTGSGNTIYF
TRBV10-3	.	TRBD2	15	CAIMTSGGTYNEQFF
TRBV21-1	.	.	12	CASSNRGAKAFF
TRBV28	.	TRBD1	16	CASRTPGGGYNSPLHF
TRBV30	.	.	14	CAWSIDSTNEKLFF
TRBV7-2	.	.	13	CASSLPGAYGQYF
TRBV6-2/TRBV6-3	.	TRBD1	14	CASSYGQAYNEQFF
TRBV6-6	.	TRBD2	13	CASSYVGGATQYF
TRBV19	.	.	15	CASSNGRSFREKLFF
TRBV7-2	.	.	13	CASSLVPGETQYF
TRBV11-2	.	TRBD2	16	CASSLGGLAPSYEQYF
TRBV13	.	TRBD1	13	CASSPGQGGIEYF
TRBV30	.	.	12	CAWSIGADEQFF
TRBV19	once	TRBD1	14	CASSGGQGDSPLHF
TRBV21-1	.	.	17	CASSKPTGKGDNTEAFF
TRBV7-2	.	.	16	CASSFRGEAPTGELFF
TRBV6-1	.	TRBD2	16	CASSGYRGGSYNEQFF
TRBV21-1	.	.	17	CASSRRTSGGALDEQFF
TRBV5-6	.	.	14	CASSLGTEGYEQYF
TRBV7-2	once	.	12	CASSFGRDGYTF
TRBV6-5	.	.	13	CASSSGTHQPQHF
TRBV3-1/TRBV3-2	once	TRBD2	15	CASSPMGGSSYEQYF
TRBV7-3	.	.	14	CASSPGESTDTQYF
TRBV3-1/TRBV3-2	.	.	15	CASSQDALSSKGYTF
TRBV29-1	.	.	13	CSAKGAGRETQYF
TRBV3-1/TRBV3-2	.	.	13	CASIRSQLAEQYF
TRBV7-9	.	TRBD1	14	CASSPGGWNTEAFF